A selection of T cell receptor beta chains follows, all from one sample in a study of T-cell memory formation after mild COVID-19. Each CDR3 protein is one row after TCRdb ran MiXCR on the 5' RACE reads. The data show approximately 300,000 distinct CDR3 sequences, more than 15% seen once. The sequencing sample was made of PBMCs or a T cell subset sorted from them (not recorded which). Source of these receptors: a man younger than 35 who had mild COVID-19 (a few samples of this study predate the infection). Cell type and time point are not known. CDR3s include the opening cysteine and the closing phenylalanine or tryptophan. Each record gives: J gene, V gene, D gene, clone size, CDR3 protein, CDR3 DNA. A D gene is named only where the DNA matches it firmly. Clone size is shown for a subset of rows, as once, few, many or a class of expanded clone.

j_call: TRBJ1-5; v_call: TRBV4-1; d_call: -; clone_size: -; cdr3_aa: CASSQDHRQPQHF; cdr3_nt: TGCGCCAGCAGCCAAGATCATCGTCAGCCCCAGCATTTT
j_call: TRBJ2-2; v_call: TRBV6-5; d_call: -; clone_size: many; cdr3_aa: CASSYNRVGTGELFF; cdr3_nt: TGTGCCAGCAGTTACAACAGGGTGGGAACCGGGGAGCTGTTTTTT
j_call: TRBJ2-5; v_call: TRBV29-1; d_call: TRBD2; clone_size: -; cdr3_aa: CSVGLAVEETQYF; cdr3_nt: TGCAGCGTCGGACTAGCGGTTGAAGAGACCCAGTACTTC
j_call: TRBJ2-7; v_call: TRBV9; d_call: -; clone_size: few; cdr3_aa: CASSVGVRGEVSYEQYF; cdr3_nt: TGTGCCAGCAGCGTAGGGGTGCGAGGGGAGGTCTCCTACGAGCAGTACTTC
j_call: TRBJ2-3; v_call: TRBV6-5; d_call: TRBD1; clone_size: few; cdr3_aa: CASSFGTGTDTQYF; cdr3_nt: TGTGCCAGCAGCTTCGGGACAGGCACAGATACGCAGTATTTT
j_call: TRBJ2-3; v_call: TRBV30; d_call: -; clone_size: few; cdr3_aa: CAWSRHSADTQYF; cdr3_nt: TGTGCCTGGAGTAGGCATTCAGCAGATACGCAGTATTTT
j_call: TRBJ1-1; v_call: TRBV10-3; d_call: -; clone_size: many; cdr3_aa: CAIMETRDTEAFF; cdr3_nt: TGTGCCATCATGGAGACCCGCGACACTGAAGCTTTCTTT
j_call: TRBJ1-1; v_call: TRBV5-1; d_call: -; clone_size: few; cdr3_aa: CASSLERDYTEAFF; cdr3_nt: TGCGCCAGCAGCTTGGAACGGGATTACACTGAAGCTTTCTTT
j_call: TRBJ2-3; v_call: TRBV7-9; d_call: -; clone_size: many; cdr3_aa: CASSFAADTQYF; cdr3_nt: TGTGCCAGCAGCTTTGCCGCAGATACGCAGTATTTT
j_call: TRBJ2-2; v_call: TRBV14; d_call: TRBD1; clone_size: few; cdr3_aa: CASSPDRDPGELFF; cdr3_nt: TGTGCCAGCAGCCCCGACAGGGACCCCGGGGAGCTGTTTTTT
j_call: TRBJ1-2; v_call: TRBV5-1; d_call: -; clone_size: -; cdr3_aa: CASSLGAPGLNYGYTF; cdr3_nt: TGCGCCAGCAGCTTAGGGGCCCCCGGCCTTAACTATGGCTACACCTTC
j_call: TRBJ2-5; v_call: TRBV7-2; d_call: -; clone_size: few; cdr3_aa: CASSPSGEQETQYF; cdr3_nt: TGTGCCAGCAGCCCTAGTGGGGAACAAGAGACCCAGTACTTC
j_call: TRBJ1-2; v_call: TRBV6-2/TRBV6-3; d_call: TRBD1; clone_size: -; cdr3_aa: CASSPPGTGVNYGYTF; cdr3_nt: TGTGCCAGCAGTCCCCCCGGGACAGGGGTTAACTATGGCTACACCTTC
j_call: TRBJ1-5; v_call: TRBV27; d_call: -; clone_size: -; cdr3_aa: CASSFRGRRNQPQHF; cdr3_nt: TGTGCCAGCAGTTTTCGGGGTAGGCGCAATCAGCCCCAGCATTTT
j_call: TRBJ2-2; v_call: TRBV5-6; d_call: TRBD1; clone_size: -; cdr3_aa: CASSWRTGENTGELFF; cdr3_nt: TGTGCCAGCAGCTGGCGGACAGGGGAGAACACCGGGGAGCTGTTTTTT
j_call: TRBJ1-3; v_call: TRBV3-1; d_call: -; clone_size: few; cdr3_aa: CASSQADSGNTIYF; cdr3_nt: TGTGCCAGCAGCCAAGCCGACTCTGGAAACACCATATATTTT
j_call: TRBJ1-5; v_call: TRBV7-9; d_call: -; clone_size: few; cdr3_aa: CASSYGVEPQHF; cdr3_nt: TGTGCCAGCAGCTACGGGGTTGAGCCCCAGCATTTT
j_call: TRBJ2-7; v_call: TRBV5-1; d_call: -; clone_size: -; cdr3_aa: CASSSTTGTLTYEQYF; cdr3_nt: TGCGCCAGCAGCTCAACTACCGGGACCCTTACCTACGAGCAGTACTTC
j_call: TRBJ2-7; v_call: TRBV4-2; d_call: TRBD2; clone_size: -; cdr3_aa: CASSQDRGVSYEQYF; cdr3_nt: TGTGCCAGCAGCCAAGACCGGGGGGTCTCCTACGAGCAGTACTTC
j_call: TRBJ1-1; v_call: TRBV5-1; d_call: -; clone_size: many; cdr3_aa: CASSLETTNTEAFF; cdr3_nt: TGCGCCAGCAGCTTGGAGACAACGAACACTGAAGCTTTCTTT
j_call: TRBJ2-2; v_call: TRBV9; d_call: TRBD2; clone_size: -; cdr3_aa: CASSVFAGANTGELFF; cdr3_nt: TGTGCCAGCAGCGTATTTGCGGGGGCGAACACCGGGGAGCTGTTTTTT
j_call: TRBJ1-1; v_call: TRBV4-1; d_call: -; clone_size: -; cdr3_aa: CASSQYQLGRTEAFF; cdr3_nt: TGCGCCAGCAGCCAATATCAGCTTGGGAGAACTGAAGCTTTCTTT
j_call: TRBJ1-5; v_call: TRBV9; d_call: -; clone_size: -; cdr3_aa: CASSVDGWPNQPQHF; cdr3_nt: TGTGCCAGCAGCGTAGATGGGTGGCCTAATCAGCCCCAGCATTTT